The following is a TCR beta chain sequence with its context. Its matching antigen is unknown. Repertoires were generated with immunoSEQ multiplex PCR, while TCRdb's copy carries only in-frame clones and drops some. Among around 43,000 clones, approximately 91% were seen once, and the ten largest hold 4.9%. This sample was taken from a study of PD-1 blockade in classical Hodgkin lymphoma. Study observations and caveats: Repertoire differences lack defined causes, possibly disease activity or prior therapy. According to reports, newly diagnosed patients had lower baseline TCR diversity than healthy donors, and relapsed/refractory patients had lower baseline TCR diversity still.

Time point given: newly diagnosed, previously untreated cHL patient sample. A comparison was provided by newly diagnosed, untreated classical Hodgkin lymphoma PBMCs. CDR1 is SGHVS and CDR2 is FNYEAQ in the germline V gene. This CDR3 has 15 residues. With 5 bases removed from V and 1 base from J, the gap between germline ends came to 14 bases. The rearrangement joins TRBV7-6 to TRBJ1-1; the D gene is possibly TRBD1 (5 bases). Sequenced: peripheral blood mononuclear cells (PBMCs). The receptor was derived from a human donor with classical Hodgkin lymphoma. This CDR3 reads CASSPTDTRNTEAFF. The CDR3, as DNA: TGTGCCAGCAGCCCTACGGACACCAGGAACACTGAAGCTTTCTTT.